This T cell receptor (beta chain) appears in the sequencing data of a study of blood T cell repertoires in COVID-19. Across the study: Researchers got acute and convalescent COVID-19 samples from the United States, Italy and Spain. PBMCs, B-cell-depleted T cells, or T cells provided the cDNA or gDNA that made up the material.

This clone has only a few counts. Between the trimmed V and J ends, which lost 8 bases and 4 bases, there was a span of 9 bases. The CDR3 has 11 amino acids. Original processing notes: The authors estimated nucleated cell counts from reference gene primer amplification. Some clones are missing from TCRdb's copy, which holds only in-frame ones; the method was immunoSEQ multiplex PCR. Clone size and V and J calls were adopted from that table, with D and trimming inferred from the DNA. The table has a few hundred thousand clones, 80% to 90% seen once; the top ten hold about 7.6%. V usage is TRBV12-3 or TRBV12-4 and J usage is TRBJ2-7; the D gene is possibly TRBD2 (5 bases). The sequenced sample was peripheral blood. The source of this sequence is a woman in her fifties or sixties with COVID-19, enrolled during active disease. The CDR3 coding sequence is TGTGCCAGCGGCCCGGGGTACGAGCAGTACTTC. It yields the protein CASGPGYEQYF.